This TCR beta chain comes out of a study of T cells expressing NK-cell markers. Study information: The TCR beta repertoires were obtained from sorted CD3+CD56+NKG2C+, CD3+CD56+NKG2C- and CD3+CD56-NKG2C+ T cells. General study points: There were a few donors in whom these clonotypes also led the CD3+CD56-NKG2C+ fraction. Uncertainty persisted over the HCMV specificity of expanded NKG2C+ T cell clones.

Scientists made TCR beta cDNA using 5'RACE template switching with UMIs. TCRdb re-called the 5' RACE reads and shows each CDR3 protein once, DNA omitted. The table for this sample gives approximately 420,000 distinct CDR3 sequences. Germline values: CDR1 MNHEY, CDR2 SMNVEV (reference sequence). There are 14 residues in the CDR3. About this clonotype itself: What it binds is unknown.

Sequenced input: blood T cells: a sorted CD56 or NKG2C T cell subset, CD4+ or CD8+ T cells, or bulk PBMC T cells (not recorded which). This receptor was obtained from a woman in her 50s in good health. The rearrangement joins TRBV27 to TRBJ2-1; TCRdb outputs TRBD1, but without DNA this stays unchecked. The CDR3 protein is CASWDGSSYNEQFF.